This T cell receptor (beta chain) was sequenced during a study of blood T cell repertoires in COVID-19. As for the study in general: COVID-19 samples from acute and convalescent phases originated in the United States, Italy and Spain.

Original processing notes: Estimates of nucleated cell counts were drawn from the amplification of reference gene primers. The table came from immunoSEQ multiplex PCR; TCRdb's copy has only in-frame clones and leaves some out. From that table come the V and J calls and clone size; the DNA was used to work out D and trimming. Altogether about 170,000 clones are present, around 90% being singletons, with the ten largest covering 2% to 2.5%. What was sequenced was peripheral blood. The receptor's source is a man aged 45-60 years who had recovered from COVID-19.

The CDR3 bases are TGTGCCAGCAGTCTCCGGGGGGGCCGGGAGACCCAGTACTTC. It codes for CASSLRGGRETQYF. The V call is TRBV28, the J call TRBJ2-5; 8 positions agree with TRBD2. V shed 5 bases and J 5 bases; nucleotides not matched to a gene: 7. Germline V gene data show CDR1 as MDHEN and CDR2 as SYDVKM. This CDR3 is built from 14 residues.